These 16 T cell receptor beta chains came from one sample sequenced in a study of T cell responses to AZD1222 COVID-19 vaccine. Produced via immunoSEQ multiplex PCR; TCRdb's table is partial and in-frame only. The repertoire has approximately 100,000 clones, 85% to 90% of them found once; the top ten carry 12%. The starting material was peripheral blood, obtained on day 0 of AZD1222 vaccination. All receptors derive from an adult in good health.

V and J are TRBV20-1 and TRBJ1-4; 7 positions agree with TRBD1. The CDR3 runs 15 residues. V lost 3 bases and J lost 8; bases outside the gene matches: 12. Germline V gives CDR1 DFQATT, CDR2 SNEGSKA (reference sequence). DNA for the CDR3: TGCAGTGCTAGTTTTAAGGCGGCAGGGGGAGAAAAACTGTTTTTT. Residues: CSASFKAAGGEKLFF.

The chain joins TRBV5-6 to TRBJ2-7; D is uncertain. The CDR3 sequence is 14 residues long. With 0 bases removed from V and 3 bases from J, the gap between germline ends came to 10 bases. Per the germline V gene, CDR1 is SGHDT and CDR2 is YYEEEE. The CDR3 sequence: CASSLVRGVYEQYF. Here the CDR3 DNA reads TGTGCCAGCAGCTTGGTCCGTGGGGTCTACGAGCAGTACTTC.

This chain uses TRBV28 with TRBJ2-7; a possible D gene is TRBD2 (5 bases). Germline CDR1 is MDHEN and CDR2 is SYDVKM. CDR3 size: 12 residues. With 6 bases removed from V and 4 bases from J, the gap between germline ends came to 10 bases. CDR3 coding DNA: TGTGCCAGCAGCCTCCTAGCTTACGAGCAGTACTTC. Amino acid sequence: CASSLLAYEQYF.

The chain has TRBV18 and TRBJ1-2, with unresolved D. Germline V CDR1 and CDR2: KGHSH, LQKENI. Trimming removed 3 bases from V and 6 bases from J, with 20 bases in between. The CDR3 runs 16 residues. The DNA for the CDR3 is TGTGCCAGCTCACCCAGTAAGGACCCGGGAAGGGATGGCTACACCTTC. It yields the protein CASSPSKDPGRDGYTF.

The rearrangement links TRBV3-1 (or the pseudogene TRBV3-2) to TRBJ2-2; TRBD2 matches 7 bases. There are 15 residues in the CDR3. Germline V gives CDR1 LGHDT, CDR2 YNNKEL (reference sequence). V trimming: 4 bases; J trimming: 7 bases; junction bases outside the gene matches: 9. The DNA for the CDR3 is TGTGCCAGCAGCCCCTCTGGGAGGGTCGGCGGGGAGCTGTTTTTT. Encoded protein: CASSPSGRVGGELFF.

The chain uses TRBV20-1 and TRBJ2-7; D remains ambiguous. V gave up 0 bases and J gave up 5 bases, with 5 bases separating them. CDR1 is DFQATT and CDR2 is SNEGSKA in the germline V gene (reference sequence). The CDR3 is 11 amino acids. In nucleotides, the CDR3 is TGCAGTGCTAGAGATTTGGACGAGCAGTACTTC. This codes for CSARDLDEQYF.

The genes are TRBV15 and TRBJ2-5; D is possibly TRBD1 (6 bases). V dropped 3 bases and J dropped 1 base, with 15 bases sitting between them. Germline CDR1 is LNHNV and CDR2 is YYDKDF (reference sequence). The CDR3 runs 16 residues. The chain's CDR3 is CATSSGWLDSQETQYF. CDR3 in DNA: TGTGCCACCAGCAGTGGGTGGTTGGACAGCCAAGAGACCCAGTACTTC.

This clone was seen more than once but under ten times. The chain links TRBV28 to TRBJ2-2, with TRBD1 as a possible D gene (7 bases). Germline V lookup: CDR1 MDHEN, CDR2 SYDVKM. The CDR3 covers 16 residues. V was shortened by 3 bases and J by 4 bases, with 15 bases between the two germline ends. CDR3 nucleotide sequence: TGTGCCAGCAGTTTTGGGGCAGGGGGGTTCACCGGGGAGCTGTTTTTT. As protein: CASSFGAGGFTGELFF. Using reference TRBV28 and TRBJ2-2 for the parts outside the CDR3, the full variable domain is DVKVTQSSRYLVKRTGEKVFLECVQDMDHENMFWYRQDPGLGLRLIYFSYDVKMKEKGDIPEGYSVSREKKERFSLILESASTNQTSMYLCASSFGAGGFTGELFFGEGSRLTVL.

This chain joins TRBV27 and TRBJ1-6; D not certain. CDR1 is MNHEY and CDR2 is SMNVEV in the germline V gene (reference sequence). The V end was cut by 0 bases, the J end by 7 bases, with 10 bases between. The CDR3 totals 15 residues. The CDR3 nucleotides are TGTGCCAGCAGTTTATCGAGTCAAGGGAATTCACCCCTCCACTTT. Protein sequence: CASSLSSQGNSPLHF.

The rearrangement uses TRBV2 and TRBJ1-1, with D perhaps TRBD1 (5 bases). The germline CDR1 and CDR2 sequences are SNHLY and FYNNEI. The CDR3 length is 15 residues. V lost 6 bases, J lost 1 base, and 15 bases lay in between. CDR3 DNA: TGTGCCAGCAGCGTCGCAGCAGGGCCGAACACTGAAGCTTTCTTT. Translating gives CASSVAAGPNTEAFF. Complete variable domain (other parts from reference TRBV2 and TRBJ1-1): EPEVTQTPSHQVTQMGQEVILRCVPISNHLYFYWYRQILGQKVEFLVSFYNNEISEKSEIFDDQFSVERPDGSNFTLKIRSTKLEDSAMYFCASSVAAGPNTEAFFGQGTRLTVV.

V and J are TRBV28 and TRBJ1-5; D is unresolved. Germline CDR1 MDHEN, CDR2 SYDVKM. There are 15 residues in the CDR3. V was shortened by 2 bases and J by 1 base, with 9 bases between the two germline ends. CDR3 amino acids: CASSLNAGSNQPQHF. CDR3 in DNA: TGTGCCAGCAGTTTAAATGCCGGGAGCAATCAGCCCCAGCATTTT.

This chain uses TRBV30 with TRBJ2-7, with TRBD1 matching over 7 bases. CDR1 GTSNPN and CDR2 SVGIG come from the germline V gene (reference sequence). This CDR3 is built from 12 residues. The V gene end was trimmed by 2 bases and the J gene end by 7 bases; junction bases not matched to a gene: 5. The CDR3 DNA sequence: TGTGCCTGGAGTAAGACAGGGCTAGAGCAGTACTTC. Its translation is CAWSKTGLEQYF.

The CDR3 sequence: CAHRTENTEAFF. The CDR3 region has the DNA TGTGCCCACCGGACAGAGAACACTGAAGCTTTCTTT. The chain recombines TRBV12-3 or TRBV12-4 with TRBJ1-1, with D tentatively TRBD1 (6 bases). The germline V and J ends were trimmed by 11 bases and 1 base, with 11 bases remaining between them. This CDR3 contains 12 residues.

The chain recombines TRBV6-2 or TRBV6-3 with TRBJ2-1, with 9 bases identical to TRBD2. The ends lost 2 bases at V and 5 bases at J; junction bases unmatched: 4. The CDR3 runs to 15 residues. CDR1 is MNHEY and CDR2 is SVGEGT in the germline V gene. CDR3 loop: CASSYGLAGDNEQFF. Written as DNA, the CDR3 is TGTGCCAGCAGTTACGGATTAGCGGGAGACAATGAGCAGTTCTTC.

The genes are TRBV5-1 and TRBJ1-2; 7 bases match TRBD1. Germline V gene sequence: CDR1 SGHRS, CDR2 YFSETQ. The CDR3 is 17 amino acids. The junction had 12 bases not matched to a gene; V was cut back by 0 bases and J by 4 bases. The DNA of the CDR3 is TGCGCCAGCAGCTTGGGGGGCTTGAGGGGGCGCCCCTATGGCTACACCTTC. It encodes CASSLGGLRGRPYGYTF.

V usage is TRBV6-5 and J usage is TRBJ1-1, with a possible D match to TRBD1 (6 bases). The germline V gene encodes CDR1 MNHEY and CDR2 SVGAGI. This CDR3 is 15 amino acids long. Deletions cut 5 bases from V and 0 bases from J, with 13 bases between. CDR3 bases: TGTGCCAGCAGTCTTGACAGGCCCATGAACACTGAAGCTTTCTTT. Translation gives CASSLDRPMNTEAFF.